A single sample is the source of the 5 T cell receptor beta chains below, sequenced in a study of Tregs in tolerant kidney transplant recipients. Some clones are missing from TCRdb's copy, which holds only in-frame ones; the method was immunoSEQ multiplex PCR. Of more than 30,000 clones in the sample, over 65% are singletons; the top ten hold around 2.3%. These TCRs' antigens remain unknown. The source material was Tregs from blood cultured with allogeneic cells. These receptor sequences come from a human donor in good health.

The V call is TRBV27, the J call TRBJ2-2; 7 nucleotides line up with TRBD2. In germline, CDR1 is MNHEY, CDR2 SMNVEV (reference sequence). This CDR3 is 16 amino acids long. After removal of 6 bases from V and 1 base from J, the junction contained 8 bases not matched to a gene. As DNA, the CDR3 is TGTGCCAGCAGGCGCGGGAGCGGGGTGAACACCGGGGAGCTGTTTTTT. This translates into CASRRGSGVNTGELFF.

This CDR3 reads CASSSPLAGSYEQYF. In DNA form, the CDR3 reads TGTGCCAGCAGTTCCCCTCTAGCGGGGTCCTACGAGCAGTACTTC. The rearrangement joins TRBV27 to TRBJ2-7; 9 bases are shared with TRBD2. The V segment lost 4 bases and the J segment 1 base; nucleotides outside the gene matches: 5. The germline V gene encodes CDR1 MNHEY and CDR2 SMNVEV (reference sequence). The CDR3 extends over 15 amino acids.

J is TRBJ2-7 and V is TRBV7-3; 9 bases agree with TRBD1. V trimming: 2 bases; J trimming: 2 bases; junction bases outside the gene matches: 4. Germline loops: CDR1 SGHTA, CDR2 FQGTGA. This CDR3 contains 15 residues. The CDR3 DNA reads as TGTGCCAGCAGCTTAGCCGGGACAGGGCCCTACGAGCAGTACTTC. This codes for CASSLAGTGPYEQYF.

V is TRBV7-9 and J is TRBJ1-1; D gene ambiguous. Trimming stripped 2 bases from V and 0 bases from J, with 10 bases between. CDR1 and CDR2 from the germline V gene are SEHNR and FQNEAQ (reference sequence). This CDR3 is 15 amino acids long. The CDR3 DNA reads TGTGCCAGCAGCTTAAGTCGGATGATGAACACTGAAGCTTTCTTT. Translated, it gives CASSLSRMMNTEAFF.

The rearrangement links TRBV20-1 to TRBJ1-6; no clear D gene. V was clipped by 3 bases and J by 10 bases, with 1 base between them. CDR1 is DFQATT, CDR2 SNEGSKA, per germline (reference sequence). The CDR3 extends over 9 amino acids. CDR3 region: CSARSPLHF. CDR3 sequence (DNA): TGCAGTGCTAGGTCACCCCTCCACTTT.